This T cell receptor beta chain comes out of a study of cytomegalovirus exposure and HLA in healthy donors. Study-level results: Three CMV-associated chains were confirmed in vitro to be specific for CMV antigens.

The CDR3 contains 14 residues. V trimming: 6 bases; J trimming: 4 bases; junction bases outside the gene matches: 8. From germline, CDR1 is ENHRY and CDR2 SYGVKD. Use of 60 Vbeta and 13 Jbeta primers characterized the PCR. Profiled with immunoSEQ multiplex PCR; TCRdb holds only in-frame clones, not every one. The data contain 150,000 to 200,000 clones, 80% to 90% of them singletons. This clone has just a few counts. The antigen is undetermined. The TCR sequence derives from a man aged 18 to 35 in good health and CMV-seropositive. The sequencing input was PBMCs. The J gene is TRBJ2-7, the V gene TRBV10-3, with 8 bases fitting TRBD1. The CDR3 nucleotides are TGTGCCATCAGGTCAGGGGGCGCATTGTACGAGCAGTACTTC. It yields the protein CAIRSGGALYEQYF.